This T cell receptor beta chain originates from a study of T-cell reconstitution after alpha-beta-depleted transplantation in children. Germline-derived CDR1 and CDR2 are SGHTA and FQGNSA. Trimming removed 5 bases at V and 1 base at J, with 16 bases between. This CDR3 region has 16 residues. TCRbeta library construction was performed incorporating unique molecular identifiers. TCRdb used MiXCR to reprocess the PCR reads, holding one entry per CDR3 protein. The sample holds more than 90,000 distinct CDR3 sequences, 7.5% to 9.5% seen once. This clonotype was counted ten times or more. The clonotype was recovered from a human donor who donated a stem cell graft to a child with congenital amegakaryocytic thrombocytopenia. The input for sequencing was PBMCs from the stem cell graft donor, taken from the stem cell graft. This chain uses TRBV7-2 with TRBJ2-3; no definite D call. As DNA, the CDR3 is TGTGCCAGCAGCCCCCAAGGTGATATTCGCACAGATACGCAGTATTTT. Its protein product is CASSPQGDIRTDTQYF.